This passage covers 2 T cell receptor beta chains from one sample sequenced in a study of shared clonotypes between healthy human individuals. Clones were sequenced by immunoSEQ multiplex PCR, and TCRdb holds only the in-frame ones, with some missing. Found here are 2 million or so clones, 85% to 95% of them singletons; the top ten hold approximately 0.13%. Sequenced input: naive CD4+ T cells sorted from blood. Sample subset: CD45RA+ positively selected. All receptors come from a man younger than 30 in good health.

This clone came up a few times. This CDR3 is also generated by other DNA sequences in the sample. This rearrangement joins TRBV7-9 to TRBJ1-6; no clear D gene. This CDR3 has 11 residues. Trimming removed 3 bases from V and 10 bases from J, with 4 bases in between. Germline V lookup: CDR1 SEHNR, CDR2 FQNEAQ (reference sequence). DNA for the CDR3: TGTGCCAGCAGCTTGGGCTCACCCCTCCACTTT. It codes for CASSLGSPLHF. Together with reference TRBV7-9 and TRBJ1-6, the CDR3 gives the full variable domain: DTGVSQNPRHKITKRGQNVTFRCDPISEHNRLYWYRQTLGQGPEFLTYFQNEAQLEKSRLLSDRFSAERPKGSFSTLEIQRTEQGDSAMYLCASSLGSPLHFGNGTRLTVT.

The table lists this clone with a count of one. The identical CDR3 is also encoded by other nucleotide sequences in the sample. V is TRBV11-2 and J is TRBJ1-1, with TRBD1 as a possible D gene (5 bases). The CDR3 is 15 residues long. The germline V and J ends were trimmed by 1 base and 1 base, with 10 bases remaining between them. Germline loops: CDR1 SGHAT, CDR2 FQNNGV. CDR3 nucleotides: TGTGCCAGCAGCTTAGTTGGGGGGAAGAACACTGAAGCTTTCTTT. Residues: CASSLVGGKNTEAFF.